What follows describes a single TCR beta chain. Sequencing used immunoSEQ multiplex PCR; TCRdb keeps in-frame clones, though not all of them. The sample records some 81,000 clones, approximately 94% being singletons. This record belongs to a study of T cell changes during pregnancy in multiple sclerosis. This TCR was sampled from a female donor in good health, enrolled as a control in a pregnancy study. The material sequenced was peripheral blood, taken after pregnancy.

The DNA for the CDR3 is TGTGCCAGTAGTATAGGACTAGCGAGCTCCTACAATGAGCAGTTCTTC. Protein sequence: CASSIGLASSYNEQFF. V and J are TRBV19 and TRBJ2-1; 8 bases are a match to TRBD2. V was clipped by 1 base and J by 0 bases; unmatched bases: 2. The CDR3 length is 16 residues. Germline-derived CDR1 and CDR2 are LNHDA and SQIVND (reference sequence).